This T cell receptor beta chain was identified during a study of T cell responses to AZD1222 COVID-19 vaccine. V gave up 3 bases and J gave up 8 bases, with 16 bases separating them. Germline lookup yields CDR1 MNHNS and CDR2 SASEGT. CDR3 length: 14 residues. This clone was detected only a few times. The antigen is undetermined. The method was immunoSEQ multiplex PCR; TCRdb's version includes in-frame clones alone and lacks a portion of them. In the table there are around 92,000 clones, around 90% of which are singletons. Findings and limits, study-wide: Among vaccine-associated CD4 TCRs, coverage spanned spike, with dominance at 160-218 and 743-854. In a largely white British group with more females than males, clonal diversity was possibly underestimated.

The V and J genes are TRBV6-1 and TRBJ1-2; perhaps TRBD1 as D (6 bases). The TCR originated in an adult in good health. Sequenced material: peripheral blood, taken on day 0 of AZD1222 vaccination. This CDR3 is CASSEGEGVQGYTF. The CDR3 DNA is TGTGCCAGCAGTGAGGGGGAGGGGGTACAGGGCTACACCTTC.